This T cell receptor beta chain was sequenced in a study of cytomegalovirus exposure and HLA in healthy donors. The germline V and J ends were trimmed by 1 base and 6 bases, with 7 bases remaining between them. The CDR3 runs to 14 residues. In germline, CDR1 is SGHTA, CDR2 FQGNSA. Clones were read by immunoSEQ multiplex PCR, and TCRdb kept only the in-frame ones, dropping some. The sample carries some 110,000 clones, 70% to 90% recorded once. This TCR was sampled from a man aged 18 to 30 in good health and CMV-seronegative. The V gene is TRBV7-2, the J gene TRBJ1-6; D uncertain. The material sequenced was PBMCs. CDR3 residues: CASSLVSFNSPLHF. CDR3 nucleotide sequence: TGTGCCAGCAGCTTAGTGAGTTTTAATTCACCCCTCCACTTT. The entire variable domain, with the rest obtained from reference TRBV7-2 and TRBJ1-6, is as follows: GAGVSQSPSNKVTEKGKDVELRCDPISGHTALYWYRQSLGQGLEFLIYFQGNSAPDKSGLPSDRFSAERTGGSVSTLTIQRTQQEDSAVYLCASSLVSFNSPLHFGNGTRLTVT.